This T cell receptor beta chain was documented in a study of shared clonotypes between healthy human individuals. General study points: Non-shared clonotypes had lower generation probabilities than those shared by all four donors. Rarefaction revealed incomplete sorted-subset sequencing despite large depth. Researchers sampled only blood; tissue repertoires likely differ.

CDR1 MDHEN and CDR2 SYDVKM come from the germline V gene. J gave up 8 bases and V 6 bases, and 16 bases lay outside the gene matches. The CDR3 covers 17 residues. Points on this clone: Its antigen remains unidentified.

Adult Caucasians living in Nashville, Tennessee made up all of the donors. Repertoires were generated with immunoSEQ multiplex PCR, while TCRdb's copy carries only in-frame clones and drops some. The table lists approximately 640,000 clones, around 72% of them singletons. The V call is TRBV28, the J call TRBJ2-5, with 12 bases matching TRBD2. The sequenced sample consisted of memory CD4+ T cells sorted from blood. The subset denotes: CD45RA-negative fraction. The receptor was derived from a young woman in good health. The CDR3 coding sequence is TGTGCCAGCAGACATTCCCGGACTAGCGGGACGTTGAAAACCCAGTACTTC. This translates into CASRHSRTSGTLKTQYF.